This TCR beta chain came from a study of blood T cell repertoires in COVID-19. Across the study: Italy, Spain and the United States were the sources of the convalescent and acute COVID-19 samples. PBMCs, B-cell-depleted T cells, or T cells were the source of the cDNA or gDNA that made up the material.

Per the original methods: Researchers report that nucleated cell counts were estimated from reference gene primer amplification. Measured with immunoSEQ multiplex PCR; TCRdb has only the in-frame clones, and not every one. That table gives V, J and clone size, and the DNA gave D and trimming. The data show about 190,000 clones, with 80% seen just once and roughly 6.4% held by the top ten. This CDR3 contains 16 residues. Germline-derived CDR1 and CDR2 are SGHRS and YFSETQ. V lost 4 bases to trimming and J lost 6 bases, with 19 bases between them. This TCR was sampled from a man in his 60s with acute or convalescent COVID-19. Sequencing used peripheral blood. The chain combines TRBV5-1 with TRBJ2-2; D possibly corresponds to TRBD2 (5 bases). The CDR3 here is CASSKAPLGVPGELFF. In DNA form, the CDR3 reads TGCGCCAGCAGCAAGGCTCCCCTGGGAGTCCCCGGGGAGCTGTTTTTT.